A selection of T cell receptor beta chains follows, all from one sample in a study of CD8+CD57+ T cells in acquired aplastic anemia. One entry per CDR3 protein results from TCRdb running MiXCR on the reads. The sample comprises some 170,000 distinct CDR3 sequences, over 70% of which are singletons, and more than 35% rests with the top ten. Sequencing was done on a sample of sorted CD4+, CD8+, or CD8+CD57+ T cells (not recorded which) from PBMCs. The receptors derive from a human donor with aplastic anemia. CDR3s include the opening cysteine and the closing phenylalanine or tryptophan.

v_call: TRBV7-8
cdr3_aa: CASSSSGIQDYEQYF

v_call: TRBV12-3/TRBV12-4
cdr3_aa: CASSLGPLGKTF

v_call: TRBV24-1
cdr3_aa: CATSTGAGTGELFF

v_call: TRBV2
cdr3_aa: CASSALGTSGAGYEQYF

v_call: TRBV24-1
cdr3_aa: CATSDSGTDFEQFF

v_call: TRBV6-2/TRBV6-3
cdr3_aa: CASSYSEVETQYF

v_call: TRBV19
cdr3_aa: CVSSPRGGVETQCF

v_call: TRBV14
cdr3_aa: CASSHPDPGQGLRPYEQYF

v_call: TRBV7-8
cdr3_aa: CASRSHKTYEQYF

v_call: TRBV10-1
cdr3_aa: CASYRGSFKKETQYF

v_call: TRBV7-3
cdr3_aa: CANSLTGWGTNYGYTF

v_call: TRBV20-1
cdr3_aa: CSARRGNSPLHF

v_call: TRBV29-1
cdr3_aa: CSAWMEGINTGELFF

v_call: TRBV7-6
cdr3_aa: CASSLGGNAHNEQFF

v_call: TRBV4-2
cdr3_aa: CASSTGRSYEQYF

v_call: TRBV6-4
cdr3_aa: CASSDSNTEETQYF

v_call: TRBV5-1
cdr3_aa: CASSLVGLADHPYEQYF

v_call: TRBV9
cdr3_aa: CASSPSGGGGNEQYF

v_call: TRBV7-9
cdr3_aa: CASSLGGNANEQYF

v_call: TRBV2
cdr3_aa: CASSEARSNTGELFF

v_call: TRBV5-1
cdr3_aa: CASSLIAEETQYF

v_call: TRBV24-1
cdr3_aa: CATSVAGSLYF